The next 22 T cell receptor beta chains were all read from a single sample in a study of T cell changes during pregnancy in multiple sclerosis. The table came from immunoSEQ multiplex PCR; TCRdb's copy has only in-frame clones and leaves some out. The sample contains around 130,000 clones, 85% to 95% of which appear only once. Sequences were derived from peripheral blood, sampled before pregnancy. These receptors were obtained from a female donor with multiple sclerosis, enrolled in a pregnancy study.

The J gene is TRBJ2-1, the V gene TRBV9, with 8 bases identical to TRBD2. The CDR3 is made up of 15 amino acids. J lost 1 base, V lost 0 bases, and 0 bases had no gene match. Germline lookup yields CDR1 SGDLS and CDR2 YYNGEE. This CDR3 reads CASSVAGGSYNEQFF. CDR3 nucleotides: TGTGCCAGCAGCGTAGCGGGGGGGTCCTACAATGAGCAGTTCTTC. Filled out from reference TRBV9 and TRBJ2-1, the complete variable domain reads DSGVTQTPKHLITATGQRVTLRCSPRSGDLSVYWYQQSLDQGLQFLIQYYNGEERAKGNILERFSAQQFPDLHSELNLSSLELGDSALYFCASSVAGGSYNEQFFGPGTRLTVL.

V usage is TRBV5-1 and J usage is TRBJ2-2; D may be TRBD2 (6 bases). Germline V gene lookup returns CDR1 SGHRS and CDR2 YFSETQ. CDR3 length equals 14 residues. V lost 0 bases, J lost 6 bases, and 9 bases lay in between. CDR3 residues: CASSLDAGPGELFF. The CDR3 coding sequence is TGCGCCAGCAGCTTGGATGCGGGACCCGGGGAGCTGTTTTTT.

V usage is TRBV29-1 and J usage is TRBJ1-1; 7 bases map to TRBD1. The CDR3 runs to 13 residues. The V segment lost 4 bases and the J segment 6 bases; nucleotides outside the gene matches: 8. Germline V gene lookup returns CDR1 SQVTM and CDR2 ANQGSEA. CDR3 coding DNA: TGCAGCGTTGTACAGGGGTATAGCGCTGAAGCTTTCTTT. This sequence encodes CSVVQGYSAEAFF.

The V gene is TRBV28, the J gene TRBJ2-1; 7 bases are a match to TRBD1. V shed 6 bases and J 8 bases; nucleotides not matched to a gene: 4. This CDR3 region has 12 residues. CDR1 is MDHEN, CDR2 SYDVKM, per germline. CDR3 amino acids: CASSGQVHEQFF. In DNA form, the CDR3 reads TGTGCCAGCAGCGGACAGGTCCATGAGCAGTTCTTC.

In nucleotides, the CDR3 is TGTGCCTGGAGTGCAGACACAACATATGGCTACACCTTC. Its translation: CAWSADTTYGYTF. V usage is TRBV30 and J usage is TRBJ1-2; D unclear. The V gene lost 1 base and the J gene lost 5 bases, with 11 bases spanning the gap. Germline lookup yields CDR1 GTSNPN and CDR2 SVGIG (reference sequence). CDR3 size: 13 residues. Drawing the rest from reference TRBV30 and TRBJ1-2, the complete variable domain is SQTIHQWPATLVQPVGSPLSLECTVEGTSNPNLYWYRQAAGRGLQLLFYSVGIGQISSEVPQNLSASRPQDRQFILSSKKLLLSDSGFYLCAWSADTTYGYTFGSGTRLTVV.

The chain couples TRBV4-1 to TRBJ2-7; D possibly corresponds to TRBD2 (6 bases). Germline V gene sequence: CDR1 MGHRA, CDR2 YSYEKL. Trimming pared 3 bases from V and 5 bases from J, leaving 14 bases between. The CDR3 length is 14 residues. This CDR3 is CASSQVEGRHEQYF. DNA of the CDR3: TGCGCCAGCAGCCAGGTTGAGGGGAGGCACGAGCAGTACTTC.

The gene calls are TRBV28 and TRBJ2-6, with D perhaps TRBD1 (6 bases). This CDR3 is built from 13 residues. V shed 8 bases and J shed 1 base, with 6 bases lying between them. The germline V gene encodes CDR1 MDHEN and CDR2 SYDVKM. CDR3 DNA: TGTGCCAGCCAGGGGTCTGGGGCCAACGTCCTGACTTTC. Translated, it gives CASQGSGANVLTF.

The chain joins TRBV5-6 to TRBJ1-1; TRBD1 is a possible D gene (5 bases). The CDR3 totals 13 residues. Germline V CDR1 and CDR2: SGHDT, YYEEEE. V shed 3 bases and J shed 0 bases, with 6 bases lying between them. The CDR3 nucleotides are TGTGCCAGCAGCTGGGGGGTGAACACTGAAGCTTTCTTT. Translated: CASSWGVNTEAFF.

This chain connects TRBV11-2 to TRBJ1-6; D not certain. V lost 5 bases to trimming and J lost 7 bases, with 12 bases between them. This CDR3 has 14 amino acids. Per the germline V gene, CDR1 is SGHAT and CDR2 is FQNNGV. The CDR3 loop reads CASSTRSENSPLHF. The CDR3, as DNA: TGTGCCAGCAGCACCAGGTCCGAGAATTCACCCCTCCACTTT. The full variable domain, in which reference TRBV11-2 and TRBJ1-6 provide the parts outside the CDR3, is EAGVAQSPRYKIIEKRQSVAFWCNPISGHATLYWYQQILGQGPKLLIQFQNNGVVDDSQLPKDRFSAERLKGVDSTLKIQPAKLEDSAVYLCASSTRSENSPLHFGNGTRLTVT.

The chain uses TRBV19 and TRBJ2-7, with D maybe TRBD2 (6 bases). The CDR3 has 13 amino acids. V shed 6 bases and J shed 0 bases, with 9 bases lying between them. Germline V gene sequence: CDR1 LNHDA, CDR2 SQIVND (reference sequence). This chain's CDR3 is CASSSGGSYEQYF. Written as DNA, the CDR3 is TGTGCCAGTAGCTCCGGGGGCTCCTACGAGCAGTACTTC.

The gene calls are TRBV9 and TRBJ2-6; D gene ambiguous. The germline V gene has CDR1 SGDLS and CDR2 YYNGEE. The CDR3 length is 16 residues. With 0 bases removed from V and 0 bases from J, the gap between germline ends came to 7 bases. DNA of the CDR3: TGTGCCAGCAGCGTAGCACTCGGCTCTGGGGCCAACGTCCTGACTTTC. Amino acids: CASSVALGSGANVLTF.

The chain carries TRBV11-2 and TRBJ1-2; D is perhaps TRBD1 (5 bases). There are 14 residues in the CDR3. Looked up from germline, CDR1 is SGHAT and CDR2 is FQNNGV. V gave up 5 bases and J gave up 7 bases, with 17 bases separating them. The chain's CDR3 is CASSPVPLGGGYTF. DNA for the CDR3: TGTGCCAGCAGCCCCGTCCCGCTGGGGGGTGGCTACACCTTC.

V gene TRBV4-1 combines with J gene TRBJ1-4; TRBD1 might be the D (6 bases). From germline, CDR1 is MGHRA and CDR2 YSYEKL. V lost 0 bases, J lost 6 bases, and 11 bases lay in between. There are 15 residues in the CDR3. The CDR3 nucleotides read TGCGCCAGCAGCCAAGATACAGGGTTGGATGAAAAACTGTTTTTT. Translating it yields CASSQDTGLDEKLFF.

This chain connects TRBV15 to TRBJ2-5; 12 nucleotides line up with TRBD2. The CDR3 sequence is 16 residues long. In germline, CDR1 is LNHNV, CDR2 YYDKDF (reference sequence). Unmatched junction bases numbered 4, after V lost 0 bases and J lost 5 bases. The CDR3 sequence: CATSRDLAGGRETQYF. The CDR3 DNA reads as TGTGCCACCAGCAGAGATCTAGCGGGGGGGCGGGAGACCCAGTACTTC.

The chain recombines TRBV19 with TRBJ2-5; D perhaps matches TRBD2 (7 bases). Germline loops: CDR1 LNHDA, CDR2 SQIVND (reference sequence). The CDR3 has 15 amino acids. The germline V and J ends were trimmed by 3 bases and 4 bases, with 15 bases remaining between them. The chain's CDR3 is CASSISGGPGETQYF. In nucleotides, the CDR3 is TGTGCCAGTAGTATTTCCGGGGGGCCTGGAGAGACCCAGTACTTC. Combining the CDR3 with reference TRBV19 and TRBJ2-5 gives the whole variable domain DGGITQSPKYLFRKEGQNVTLSCEQNLNHDAMYWYRQDPGQGLRLIYYSQIVNDFQKGDIAEGYSVSREKKESFPLTVTSAQKNPTAFYLCASSISGGPGETQYFGPGTRLLVL.

The V and J genes are TRBV7-2 and TRBJ2-7; possibly TRBD1 for D (6 bases). The CDR3 runs to 13 residues. In germline, CDR1 is SGHTA, CDR2 FQGNSA. With 6 bases removed from V and 0 bases from J, the gap between germline ends came to 9 bases. This CDR3 is CASSVGASYEQYF. For the CDR3, the DNA is TGTGCCAGCAGTGTGGGGGCCTCCTACGAGCAGTACTTC.

This clone appeared a single time. The chain combines TRBV7-9 with TRBJ2-2; TRBD2 matches at 15 bases. Germline V gene sequence: CDR1 SEHNR, CDR2 FQNEAQ (reference sequence). The junction had 2 bases not matched to a gene; V was cut back by 4 bases and J by 5 bases. This CDR3 contains 16 residues. The CDR3 protein is CASSWGLAGGTGELFF. The CDR3 DNA sequence: TGTGCCAGCAGCTGGGGACTAGCGGGAGGTACCGGGGAGCTGTTTTTT.

Written as DNA, the CDR3 is TGTGCCAGCAGTGAAACCTCGGGTTTCACCGGGGAGCTGTTTTTT. Protein sequence: CASSETSGFTGELFF. The J gene is TRBJ2-2, the V gene TRBV2; D is unresolved. Trimming shortened V by 2 bases and J by 4 bases, and 11 bases separated the two germline ends. From germline, CDR1 is SNHLY and CDR2 FYNNEI. The CDR3 is made up of 15 amino acids.

The gene calls are TRBV7-9 and TRBJ2-1; no clear D. The CDR3 is 15 residues long. Germline V lookup: CDR1 SEHNR, CDR2 FQNEAQ (reference sequence). The V gene lost 1 base and the J gene lost 4 bases, with 11 bases spanning the gap. The CDR3 nucleotides read TGTGCCAGCAGCTTAGGGGTGTACGGGTACAATGAGCAGTTCTTC. Translated: CASSLGVYGYNEQFF.

The chain links TRBV5-1 to TRBJ1-4; perhaps TRBD1 as D (6 bases). Germline V CDR1 and CDR2: SGHRS, YFSETQ. Deletions cut 0 bases from V and 5 bases from J, with 8 bases between. The CDR3 is made up of 14 amino acids. The chain's CDR3 is CASSLGQENEKLFF. CDR3 nucleotide sequence: TGCGCCAGCAGCTTGGGACAGGAAAATGAAAAACTGTTTTTT.

A single count supports this clone. This chain joins TRBV5-1 and TRBJ1-2; a possible D gene is TRBD1 (5 bases). Trimming cost V 1 base and J 3 bases, with 10 bases left between them. The CDR3 consists of 14 residues. From germline, CDR1 is SGHRS and CDR2 YFSETQ. CDR3 sequence: CASSLRTSDYGYTF. The CDR3 DNA reads TGCGCCAGCAGCTTGAGGACATCAGACTATGGCTACACCTTC.

The chain combines TRBV5-1 with TRBJ1-1; no clear D gene. Deletions cut 1 base from V and 11 bases from J, with 24 bases between. The CDR3 covers 16 residues. Germline values: CDR1 SGHRS, CDR2 YFSETQ. CDR3 nucleotides: TGCGCCAGCAGCTTGATAGCCGGGCCAGCCAACGGCGGGGCTTTCTTT. Residues: CASSLIAGPANGGAFF.